This paragraph covers one T cell receptor beta chain sequence. The length of the CDR3 is 15 residues. Germline V lookup: CDR1 SGHDT, CDR2 YYEEEE. V was cut by 2 bases and J by 0 bases, with 11 bases left in between. This sample is part of a study of cytomegalovirus exposure and HLA in healthy donors. This table comes from immunoSEQ multiplex PCR, and its TCRdb copy is limited to in-frame clones, with some not included. The data hold more than 95,000 clones, with just under 95% observed a single time. This chain links TRBV5-6 with TRBJ2-5, with D unresolved. The source material was PBMCs. The receptor comes from a woman between 18 and 30 years old in good health and CMV-seronegative. The chain's CDR3 is CASSLVTDHQETQYF. As DNA, the CDR3 is TGTGCCAGCAGCTTAGTGACTGACCACCAAGAGACCCAGTACTTC.